Sequencing of this T cell receptor (beta chain) was carried out in a study of T cell repertoires in cytomegalovirus infection (dated by TCRdb to the late 2010s). Regarding the complete study: The HLA type of each donor mattered for the analysis, because public TCR beta signatures pointed to carriage of CMV infection along with the matching HLA type. The study at large found these results: Carriers of CMV infection plus the relevant HLA type were discriminated by the cumulative frequency of public TCR beta family members in the study cohort and in an independent roughly 400-donor cohort. The ex vivo response was dominated by HLA-C-restricted CMV-specific TCR beta clonotypes, and the single most frequent clonotype in two of eight donors was supplied by these HLA-C-restricted clonotypes.

Sequenced on an Illumina HiSeq 1500. TCRdb reworked the public reads: Q25 trimming with fastp, MiXCR clone assembly, productive beta chains retained. Each entry merges the rows of one CDR3 protein and shows their most common DNA and genes. This sample lists about 300,000 distinct CDR3 sequences; about a tenth were detected once. The top ten clonotypes cover approximately 2.3% of the sample. This clonotype was seen repeatedly, ten times or more. Which antigen it targets is not known. No base qualities exist here, and no much larger clone lies one base off it. V is pared back by 6 bases and J by 6 bases, with 15 bases lying between the germline termini. Counted from cysteine to valine, this CDR3 has 13 amino acids. The retained sequence is limited to the CDR3, 39 bases, with the frame set at the first base. CDR1 and CDR2, looked up from the germline V gene, are MNHEY and SVGEGT.

The receptor chain draws on TRBV6-2 or TRBV6-3 and TRBJ2-7; the D gene assignment is ambiguous. Sequenced sample: PBMCs. The receptor comes from a human donor in good health (CMV status not recorded). Some clones in this sample may be carry-over from other donors' samples. At the DNA level, the sequence is TGTGCCAGCAGCCGCCCTCCCAGTGGCGAGCAGTACGTC. Translated, it gives CASSRPPSGEQYV.